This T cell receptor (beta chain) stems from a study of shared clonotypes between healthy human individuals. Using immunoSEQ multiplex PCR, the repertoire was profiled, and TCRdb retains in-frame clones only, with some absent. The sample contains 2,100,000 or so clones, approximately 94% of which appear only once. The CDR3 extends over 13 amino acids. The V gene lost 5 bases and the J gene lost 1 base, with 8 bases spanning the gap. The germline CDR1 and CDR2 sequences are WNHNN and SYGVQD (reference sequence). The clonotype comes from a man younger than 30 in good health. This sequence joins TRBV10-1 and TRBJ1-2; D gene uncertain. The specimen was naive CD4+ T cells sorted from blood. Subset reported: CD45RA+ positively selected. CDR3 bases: TGCGCCAGCAGTCCGGACGGTAACTATGGCTACACCTTC. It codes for CASSPDGNYGYTF.